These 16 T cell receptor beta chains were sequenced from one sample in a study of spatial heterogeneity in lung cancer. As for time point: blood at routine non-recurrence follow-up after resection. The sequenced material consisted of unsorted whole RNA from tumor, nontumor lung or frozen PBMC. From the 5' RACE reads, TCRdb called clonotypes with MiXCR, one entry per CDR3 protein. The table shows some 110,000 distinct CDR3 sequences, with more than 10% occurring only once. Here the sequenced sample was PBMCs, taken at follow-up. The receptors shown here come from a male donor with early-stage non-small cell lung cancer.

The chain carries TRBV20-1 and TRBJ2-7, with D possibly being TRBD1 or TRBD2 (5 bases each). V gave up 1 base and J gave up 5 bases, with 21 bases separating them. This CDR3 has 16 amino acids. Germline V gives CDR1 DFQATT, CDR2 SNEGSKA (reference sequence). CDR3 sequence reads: CSARVGAGGPVDEQYF. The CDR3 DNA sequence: TGCAGTGCTAGAGTCGGGGCCGGCGGACCAGTAGACGAGCAGTACTTC.

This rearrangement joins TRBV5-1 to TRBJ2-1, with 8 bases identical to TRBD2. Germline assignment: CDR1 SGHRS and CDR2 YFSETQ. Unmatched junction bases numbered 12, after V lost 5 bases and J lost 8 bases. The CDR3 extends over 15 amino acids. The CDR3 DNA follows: TGCGCCAGCAGATGGGAGCCCCGGGGGGGCGATGAGCAGTTCTTC. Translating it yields CASRWEPRGGDEQFF.

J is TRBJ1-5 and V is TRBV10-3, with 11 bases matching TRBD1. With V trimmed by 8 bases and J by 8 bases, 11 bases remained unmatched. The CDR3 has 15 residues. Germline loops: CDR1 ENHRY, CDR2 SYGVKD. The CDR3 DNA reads TGTGCCATCCAGGAGGACAGGGGGCAGGGTAAGCCCCAGCATTTT. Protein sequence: CAIQEDRGQGKPQHF.

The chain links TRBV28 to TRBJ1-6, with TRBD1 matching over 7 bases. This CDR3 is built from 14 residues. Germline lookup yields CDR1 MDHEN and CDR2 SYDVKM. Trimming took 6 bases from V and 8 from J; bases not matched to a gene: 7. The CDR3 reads CASRTGSGDSPLHF. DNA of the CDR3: TGTGCCAGCAGGACAGGGTCCGGGGATTCACCCCTCCACTTT.

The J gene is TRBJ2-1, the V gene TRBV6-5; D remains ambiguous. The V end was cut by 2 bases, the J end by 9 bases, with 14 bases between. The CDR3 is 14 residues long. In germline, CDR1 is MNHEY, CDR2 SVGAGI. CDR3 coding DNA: TGTGCCAGCAGTTACAACTTCTGGGGAAGTGAGCAGTTCTTC. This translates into CASSYNFWGSEQFF.

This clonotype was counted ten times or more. CDR3 sequence reads: CASSAWTGGYEQYF. CDR3 nucleotides: TGTGCCAGCAGCGCCTGGACGGGGGGATACGAGCAGTACTTC. V and J are TRBV7-9 and TRBJ2-7; 7 nucleotides align to TRBD2. The CDR3 covers 14 residues. Germline V gene data show CDR1 as SEHNR and CDR2 as FQNEAQ (reference sequence). Germline trimming cut 5 bases from V and 4 bases from J; bases unmatched to any gene: 8.

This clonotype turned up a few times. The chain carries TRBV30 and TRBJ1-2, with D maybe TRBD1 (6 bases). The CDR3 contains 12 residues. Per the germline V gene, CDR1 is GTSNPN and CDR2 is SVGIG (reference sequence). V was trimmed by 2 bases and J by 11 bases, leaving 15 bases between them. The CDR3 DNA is TGTGCCTGGAGTCCCCCGATAGGGGGATACACCTTC. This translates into CAWSPPIGGYTF. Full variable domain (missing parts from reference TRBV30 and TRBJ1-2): SQTIHQWPATLVQPVGSPLSLECTVEGTSNPNLYWYRQAAGRGLQLLFYSVGIGQISSEVPQNLSASRPQDRQFILSSKKLLLSDSGFYLCAWSPPIGGYTFGSGTRLTVV.

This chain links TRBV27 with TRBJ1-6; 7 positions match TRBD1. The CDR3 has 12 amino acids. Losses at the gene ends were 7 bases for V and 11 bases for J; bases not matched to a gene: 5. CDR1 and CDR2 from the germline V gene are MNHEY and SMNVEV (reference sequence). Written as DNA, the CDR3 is TGTGCCAGCAAAGACCAGGGGGCACCCCTCCACTTT. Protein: CASKDQGAPLHF.

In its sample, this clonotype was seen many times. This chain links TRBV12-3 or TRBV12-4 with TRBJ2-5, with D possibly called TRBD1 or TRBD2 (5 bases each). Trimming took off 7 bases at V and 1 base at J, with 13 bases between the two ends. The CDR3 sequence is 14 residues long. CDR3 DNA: TGTGCCAGCACCTCCGGGGCGCCCCAAGAGACCCAGTACTTC. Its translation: CASTSGAPQETQYF.

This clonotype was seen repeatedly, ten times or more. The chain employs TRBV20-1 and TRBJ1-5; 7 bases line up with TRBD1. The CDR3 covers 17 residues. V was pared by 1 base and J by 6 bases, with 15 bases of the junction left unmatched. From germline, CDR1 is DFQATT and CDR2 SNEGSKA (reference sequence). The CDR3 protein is CSARVGETGAVGQPQHF. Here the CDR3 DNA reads TGCAGTGCTAGAGTCGGGGAAACAGGGGCAGTCGGTCAGCCCCAGCATTTT.

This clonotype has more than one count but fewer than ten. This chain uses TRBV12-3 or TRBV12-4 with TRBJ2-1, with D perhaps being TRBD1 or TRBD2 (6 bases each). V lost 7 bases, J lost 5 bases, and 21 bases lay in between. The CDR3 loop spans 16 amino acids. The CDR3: CASTPRGSLAHNEQFF. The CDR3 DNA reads TGTGCCAGCACCCCCAGGGGATCACTAGCACACAATGAGCAGTTCTTC.

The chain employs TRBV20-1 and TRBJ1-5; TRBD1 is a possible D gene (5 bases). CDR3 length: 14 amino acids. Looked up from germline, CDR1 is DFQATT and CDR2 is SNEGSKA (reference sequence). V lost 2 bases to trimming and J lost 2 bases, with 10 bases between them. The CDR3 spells CSARSGGGNQPQHF. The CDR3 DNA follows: TGCAGTGCTAGATCCGGGGGAGGCAATCAGCCCCAGCATTTT.

Here the CDR3 DNA reads TGCAGTGCTAGACTCGGAACGATTAATGAAAAACTGTTTTTT. Amino acid sequence: CSARLGTINEKLFF. The V call is TRBV20-1, the J call TRBJ1-4; D ambiguous. The germline V and J ends were trimmed by 2 bases and 4 bases, with 11 bases remaining between them. The CDR3 runs to 14 residues. Per germline, CDR1 DFQATT and CDR2 SNEGSKA (reference sequence).

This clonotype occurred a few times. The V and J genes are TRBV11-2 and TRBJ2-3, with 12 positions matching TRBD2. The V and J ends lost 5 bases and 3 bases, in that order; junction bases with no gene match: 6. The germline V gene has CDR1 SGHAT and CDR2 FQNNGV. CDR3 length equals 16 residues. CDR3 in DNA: TGTGCCAGCAGCACTCTTACTAGCGGGGGGACAGATACGCAGTATTTT. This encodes CASSTLTSGGTDTQYF.

The CDR3 sequence: CASSLATGKQGVEAFF. The CDR3 DNA is TGTGCCAGCAGCTTAGCCACTGGGAAACAGGGGGTTGAAGCTTTCTTT. The V gene is TRBV7-9, the J gene TRBJ1-1; 8 bases agree with TRBD1. From germline, CDR1 is SEHNR and CDR2 FQNEAQ (reference sequence). This CDR3 has 16 residues. V was clipped by 0 bases and J by 7 bases; unmatched bases: 10. Drawing the rest from reference TRBV7-9 and TRBJ1-1, the complete variable domain is DTGVSQNPRHKITKRGQNVTFRCDPISEHNRLYWYRQTLGQGPEFLTYFQNEAQLEKSRLLSDRFSAERPKGSFSTLEIQRTEQGDSAMYLCASSLATGKQGVEAFFGQGTRLTVV.

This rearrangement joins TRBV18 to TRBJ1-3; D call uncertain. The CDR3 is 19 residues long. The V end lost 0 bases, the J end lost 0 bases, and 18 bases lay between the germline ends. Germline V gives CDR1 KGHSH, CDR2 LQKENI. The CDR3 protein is CASSPPSLPQVISGNTIYF. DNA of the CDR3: TGTGCCAGCTCACCACCCTCTCTGCCGCAGGTGATCTCTGGAAACACCATATATTTT.